This T cell receptor (beta chain) comes out of a study of blood T cells in healthy people across ages. Using a J-beta primer mix together with a sample-barcoded 5' primer, a second PCR was run for roughly 7 to 11 cycles. TCRdb used MiXCR to reprocess the 5' RACE reads, holding one entry per CDR3 protein. The sample holds a few hundred thousand distinct CDR3 sequences, about 27% seen once. The CDR3 consists of 15 residues. CDR1 is SNHLY and CDR2 is FYNNEI in the germline V gene. With V trimmed by 8 bases and J by 9 bases, 10 bases remained unmatched. Only a few counts were recorded for this clonotype. These data are also associated with another study on T cells of mothers and their children.

The chain is built from TRBV2 and TRBJ1-6, with 10 bases aligning to TRBD1. The TCR sequence derives from a boy younger than 10 in good health. Sequencing was carried out using blood. CDR3 coding DNA: TGTGCCAGCCAAGGCGGGACAGGGGAAAGTTCACCCCTCCACTTT. Translating gives CASQGGTGESSPLHF.